Presented here are 14 T cell receptor beta chains from one specimen sequenced in a study of cytomegalovirus exposure and HLA in healthy donors. Measured with immunoSEQ multiplex PCR; TCRdb has only the in-frame clones, and not every one. The sample has about 240,000 clones, around 86% seen once; the top ten hold around 1.2%. The sequenced sample was PBMCs. The receptors were gathered from a woman aged 25 to 39 in good health and CMV-seropositive.

The V call is TRBV4-2, the J call TRBJ2-1; D uncertain. Germline V lookup: CDR1 LGHNA, CDR2 YNFKEQ. With 0 bases removed from V and 12 bases from J, the gap between germline ends came to 27 bases. The CDR3 is made up of 18 amino acids. CDR3 loop: CASSQEGPRDPPKVRQFF. The CDR3 bases are TGTGCCAGCAGCCAAGAGGGCCCCCGAGACCCCCCCAAGGTGCGGCAGTTCTTC.

This chain links TRBV10-3 with TRBJ2-3, with D maybe TRBD2 (5 bases). The V and J ends lost 3 bases and 5 bases respectively, with 12 bases between them. Germline V gives CDR1 ENHRY, CDR2 SYGVKD. This CDR3 spans 14 amino acids. CDR3 sequence: CAISEVGSQDTQYF. The CDR3 region has the DNA TGTGCCATCAGTGAAGTAGGGAGCCAAGATACGCAGTATTTT.

This sequence joins TRBV5-4 and TRBJ1-1; D possibly corresponds to TRBD1 (5 bases). The germline V gene has CDR1 SGHNT and CDR2 YYREEE (reference sequence). This CDR3 has 17 residues. Trimming stripped 3 bases from V and 4 bases from J, with 22 bases between. The CDR3 DNA follows: TGTGCCAGCAGCTGGGGGGACGGCTACCCCTTGGGCACTGAAGCTTTCTTT. It is translated as CASSWGDGYPLGTEAFF.

The chain couples TRBV4-1 to TRBJ2-5, with a tentative D call TRBD1 (6 bases). The germline V gene has CDR1 MGHRA and CDR2 YSYEKL. The CDR3 length is 15 residues. The V end was cut by 4 bases, the J end by 4 bases, with 16 bases between. The chain's CDR3 is CASSLPGTSRETQYF. CDR3 bases: TGCGCCAGCAGCCTTCCAGGGACATCGAGAGAGACCCAGTACTTC.

V usage is TRBV7-9 and J usage is TRBJ1-1, with no clear D. CDR1 and CDR2 from the germline V gene are SEHNR and FQNEAQ (reference sequence). The V and J ends lost 2 bases and 7 bases respectively, with 11 bases between them. This CDR3 contains 13 residues. The CDR3 spells CASSLNPTFEAFF. DNA of the CDR3: TGTGCCAGCAGCTTAAACCCGACATTTGAAGCTTTCTTT.

The gene calls are TRBV30 and TRBJ1-2; D remains ambiguous. The CDR3 loop spans 11 amino acids. CDR1 GTSNPN and CDR2 SVGIG come from the germline V gene (reference sequence). Trimming removed 0 bases at V and 8 bases at J, with 7 bases between. The CDR3 nucleotides read TGTGCCTGGAGTGTATCAGGAGGCTACACCTTC. Translation: CAWSVSGGYTF.

This chain connects TRBV7-4 to TRBJ2-1, with TRBD2 matching over 11 bases. CDR1 and CDR2 (germline): SGHVT, SQSDAQ. CDR3 length: 20 residues. The V and J ends lost 5 bases and 3 bases, in that order; junction bases with no gene match: 18. The CDR3 DNA sequence: TGTGCCAGCAGCCGCCGCCGGGACAGACCGACTAGCGGGATCTACAATGAGCAGTTCTTC. Translation gives CASSRRRDRPTSGIYNEQFF.

A single count supports this clone. This chain links TRBV5-4 with TRBJ2-2; 12 bases map to TRBD2. With V trimmed by 1 base and J by 4 bases, 2 bases remained unmatched. CDR3 length equals 16 residues. CDR1 is SGHNT and CDR2 is YYREEE in the germline V gene (reference sequence). The CDR3 sequence is CASSLSSGRVTGELFF. In nucleotides, the CDR3 is TGTGCCAGCAGCTTGTCTAGCGGGAGGGTCACCGGGGAGCTGTTTTTT.

The V call is TRBV7-9, the J call TRBJ2-7; 9 bases are a match to TRBD2. The junction had 3 bases not matched to a gene; V was cut back by 3 bases and J by 3 bases. This CDR3 contains 14 residues. Germline CDR1 reads SEHNR; CDR2 reads FQNEAQ (reference sequence). CDR3 in amino acids: CASSFGTSSYEQYF. The CDR3 DNA reads TGTGCCAGCAGCTTTGGGACTAGCAGCTACGAGCAGTACTTC. The variable domain in full, completed from reference TRBV7-9 and TRBJ2-7, reads DTGVSQNPRHKITKRGQNVTFRCDPISEHNRLYWYRQTLGQGPEFLTYFQNEAQLEKSRLLSDRFSAERPKGSFSTLEIQRTEQGDSAMYLCASSFGTSSYEQYFGPGTRLTVT.

The rearrangement joins TRBV9 to TRBJ2-1; 8 bases line up with TRBD1. J was trimmed by 9 bases and V by 3 bases; bases with no gene match: 11. This CDR3 comprises 15 residues. Germline V gene lookup returns CDR1 SGDLS and CDR2 YYNGEE. The CDR3 loop reads CASSGGQAGPGEQFF. DNA of the CDR3: TGTGCCAGCAGCGGGGGACAGGCCGGTCCAGGTGAGCAGTTCTTC.

This clone showed up just a few times. J is TRBJ2-2 and V is TRBV7-9, with 10 bases identical to TRBD1. Germline V gene sequence: CDR1 SEHNR, CDR2 FQNEAQ (reference sequence). The CDR3 length is 15 residues. After removal of 6 bases from V and 7 bases from J, the junction contained 8 bases not matched to a gene. The CDR3 protein is CASSYRDRGIGELFF. The CDR3 DNA follows: TGTGCCAGCAGTTACCGGGACAGGGGTATCGGGGAGCTGTTTTTT.

The chain uses TRBV4-2 and TRBJ2-3; 8 nucleotides match TRBD2. The CDR3 consists of 17 residues. V dropped 0 bases and J dropped 0; count of bases not matched to a gene: 5. Germline V gene sequence: CDR1 LGHNA, CDR2 YNFKEQ. CDR3 sequence (DNA): TGTGCCAGCAGCCAAGACGGAGCGGGAGATAGCACAGATACGCAGTATTTT. Residues: CASSQDGAGDSTDTQYF.

The rearrangement links TRBV2 to TRBJ2-1, with D unresolved. Per the germline V gene, CDR1 is SNHLY and CDR2 is FYNNEI. The CDR3 extends over 14 amino acids. Trimming took 4 bases from V and 5 from J, leaving 12 bases between them. The CDR3 loop reads CASSVILLNNEQFF. The CDR3 DNA reads as TGTGCCAGCAGTGTTATTTTACTAAACAATGAGCAGTTCTTC.

This clone has only a few counts. The chain employs TRBV18 and TRBJ2-7; 9 bases fit TRBD2. CDR3 length: 14 residues. Germline trimming cut 2 bases from V and 3 bases from J; bases unmatched to any gene: 2. CDR1 is KGHSH and CDR2 is LQKENI in the germline V gene. The CDR3 coding sequence is TGTGCCAGCTCACCATATAGCGGGGGCTACGAGCAGTACTTC. Protein: CASSPYSGGYEQYF. The entire variable domain, with the rest obtained from reference TRBV18 and TRBJ2-7, is as follows: NAGVMQNPRHLVRRRGQEARLRCSPMKGHSHVYWYRQLPEEGLKFMVYLQKENIIDESGMPKERFSAEFPKEGPSILRIQQVVRGDSAAYFCASSPYSGGYEQYFGPGTRLTVT.